The sequence of this TCR beta chain was determined in a study of T-cell reconstitution after alpha-beta-depleted transplantation in children. Unique molecular identifiers were incorporated during preparation of the TCRbeta library. TCRdb reprocessed the PCR reads with MiXCR, giving one entry per CDR3 protein. The sample shows 200,000 to 250,000 distinct CDR3 sequences, roughly 24% of them seen only once. This clonotype was seen a handful of times. CDR1 is DFQATT, CDR2 SNEGSKA, per germline (reference sequence). This CDR3 has 15 residues. The ends lost 6 bases at V and 2 bases at J; junction bases unmatched: 10.

This chain links TRBV20-1 with TRBJ1-5; the match to TRBD1 covers 7 bases. The specimen was PBMCs, collected before TCRalphabeta/CD19-depleted stem cell transplant. The source is a girl aged 2 to 10 with Fanconi anemia, due to receive a stem cell transplant. The CDR3 coding sequence is TGCAGTGCAACGGACAGGACCATGGGCAATCAGCCCCAGCATTTT. It encodes CSATDRTMGNQPQHF.